This T cell receptor (beta chain) was observed in a study of response to subunit inactivated influenza vaccine. V lost 3 bases and J 7 bases, leaving 15 bases between the germline ends. The CDR3 is 14 residues long. CDR1 KGHSH and CDR2 LQKENI come from the germline V gene. This clonotype has more than one count but fewer than ten. TCRdb re-analysed the RT-PCR reads in MiXCR, keeping a single row per CDR3 protein. The sample yields roughly 550,000 distinct CDR3 sequences, 20% to 25% seen once. The data were also submitted as part of a second study, on T cells expressing NK-cell markers. That paper adds: What made the TCR beta cDNA was 5'RACE template switching with UMIs. With respect to HCMV, seven of the eight sequenced donors were seropositive, and one was seronegative. In four donors, dominant clonotypes made up roughly 25-60.1% of CD3+CD56-NKG2C+ cells.

The sequence derives from a man aged 50-60 years who received an inactivated influenza vaccine. The chain has TRBV18 and TRBJ2-5; D may match TRBD1 or TRBD2 (5 bases each). Sequences were derived from CD4+ T cells sorted from PBMCs, sampled roughly 13 days after vaccination. DNA for the CDR3: TGTGCCAGCTCACCGGGACGCCAATCATGGACCCAGTACTTC. Translated: CASSPGRQSWTQYF.